The 32 T cell receptor beta chains reported below all come from one sample, sequenced in a study of blood T cell repertoires in COVID-19 (dated by TCRdb to the early 2020s). The library was obtained by the immunoSEQ multiplex PCR assay. TCRdb obtained this table from immuneACCESS and retained in-frame rearrangements with V and J assigned. These tables miss some clones; where compared with another copy, unresolved V genes account for less than half of the shortfall, and the remainder is unexplained. This sample holds about 220,000 clones; 80% to 90% were observed only once. The leading ten clones occupy more than 4.5% of the sample. Material for sequencing was peripheral blood. The origin of the receptors is an older woman who had recovered from COVID-19.

The CDR3 spells CASSSAGVYGYTF. CDR3 in DNA: TGTGCCAGCAGCTCGGCAGGGGTTTATGGCTACACCTTC. This sequence joins TRBV5-4 and TRBJ1-2, with TRBD1 as a possible D gene (6 bases). CDR3 length: 13 amino acids. V dropped 3 bases and J dropped 5 bases, with 11 bases sitting between them. Germline V gives CDR1 SGHNT, CDR2 YYREEE (reference sequence). Using reference TRBV5-4 and TRBJ1-2 for the parts outside the CDR3, the full variable domain is ETGVTQSPTHLIKTRGQQVTLRCSSQSGHNTVSWYQQALGQGPQFIFQYYREEENGRGNFPPRFSGLQFPNYSSELNVNALELDDSALYLCASSSAGVYGYTFGSGTRLTVV.

This chain uses TRBV2 with TRBJ2-1; D not certain. The CDR3 runs to 14 residues. From germline, CDR1 is SNHLY and CDR2 FYNNEI. Trimming removed 4 bases from V and 5 bases from J, with 12 bases in between. The CDR3 here is CASSVLAGHNEQFF. CDR3 sequence (DNA): TGTGCCAGCAGTGTTTTAGCTGGCCACAATGAGCAGTTCTTC.

CDR3 protein: CASSPRTGLGNQPQHF. The CDR3 DNA reads TGTGCCAGCAGCCCCCGAACAGGTTTAGGCAATCAGCCCCAGCATTTT. This chain links TRBV7-2 with TRBJ1-5, with TRBD1 as a possible D gene (5 bases). Germline CDR1 is SGHTA and CDR2 is FQGNSA. The V end was cut by 5 bases, the J end by 2 bases, with 16 bases between. The CDR3 sequence is 16 residues long.

Of note for this clone: Other nucleotide sequences from this sample produce the same CDR3. The chain carries TRBV19 and TRBJ2-7; 7 bases map to TRBD1. Trimming removed 7 bases from V and 0 bases from J; junction bases left unmatched: 6. Germline-derived CDR1 and CDR2 are LNHDA and SQIVND (reference sequence). The CDR3 extends over 14 amino acids. As DNA, the CDR3 is TGTGCCAGTAAGGACAGGTACAGCTCCTACGAGCAGTACTTC. Its protein product is CASKDRYSSYEQYF.

V gene TRBV5-8 combines with J gene TRBJ1-1; D possibly corresponds to TRBD1 (5 bases). V lost 1 base to trimming and J lost 0 bases, with 10 bases between them. The CDR3 runs to 15 residues. Germline CDR1 reads SGHTS; CDR2 reads YDEGEE. Here the CDR3 reads CASSLLGHLNTEAFF. In DNA, the CDR3 is TGTGCCAGCAGCTTGTTAGGACACTTGAACACTGAAGCTTTCTTT.

A few counts support this clone. An end of the junction differs from the germline gene, which may be a read error. The chain carries TRBV7-7 and TRBJ2-2; a weak D match, TRBD1 (6 bases). Germline CDR1 reads SSHAT; CDR2 reads FNYEAQ (reference sequence). The CDR3 is made up of 14 amino acids. CDR3 protein: CASSLSRGTGELFF. Written as DNA, the CDR3 is TGTGCTAGCAGCCTAAGCAGGGGAACCGGGGAGCTGTTTTTT.

V is TRBV4-2 and J is TRBJ1-3, with 8 positions matching TRBD1. There are 16 residues in the CDR3. V trimming: 1 base; J trimming: 1 base; junction bases outside the gene matches: 3. Per the germline V gene, CDR1 is LGHNA and CDR2 is YNFKEQ. Written as DNA, the CDR3 is TGTGCCAGCAGCCAAGGGAACAGGGGGTCTGGAAACACCATATATTTT. This codes for CASSQGNRGSGNTIYF.

The J gene is TRBJ1-3, the V gene TRBV30; D gene ambiguous. V dropped 1 base and J dropped 3 bases, with 10 bases sitting between them. Germline V gives CDR1 GTSNPN, CDR2 SVGIG (reference sequence). The CDR3 consists of 14 residues. The CDR3 sequence is CAWSAQVGGNTIYF. In DNA form, the CDR3 reads TGTGCCTGGAGTGCCCAGGTTGGTGGAAACACCATATATTTT.

This chain uses TRBV29-1 with TRBJ1-1; no reliable D call. Germline lookup yields CDR1 SQVTM and CDR2 ANQGSEA. The CDR3 consists of 11 residues. Trimming pared 5 bases from V and 2 bases from J, leaving 6 bases between. CDR3: CSVPTNTEAFF. The CDR3 DNA is TGCAGCGTTCCAACTAACACTGAAGCTTTCTTT.

This clone has a single count. This rearrangement joins TRBV21-1 to TRBJ1-1; no DNA check was done on the table's D call, TRBD1. TRBV21-1 is noted as a pseudogene. The CDR3 consists of 17 residues. For the CDR3, the DNA is TGTGCCAGCAGTTTTACCCACAGGGGGCGATTGAACACTGAAGCTTTCTTT. Amino acid sequence: CASSFTHRGRLNTEAFF.

This chain connects TRBV6-2 or TRBV6-3 to TRBJ2-5; 12 bases are a match to TRBD2. The J segment lost 2 bases and the V segment lost 5 bases, leaving 6 bases of the junction unmatched. Per germline, CDR1 MNHEY and CDR2 SVGEGT. This CDR3 has 16 amino acids. The CDR3 sequence: CASSPTGLAGQETQYF. CDR3 sequence (DNA): TGTGCCAGCAGTCCGACCGGACTAGCGGGACAAGAGACCCAGTACTTC.

Many counts were recorded for this clone. The chain carries TRBV7-9 and TRBJ1-2, with D maybe TRBD1 (6 bases). Trimming pared 3 bases from V and 1 base from J, leaving 6 bases between. The CDR3 spans 13 residues. The germline V gene encodes CDR1 SEHNR and CDR2 FQNEAQ (reference sequence). CDR3 sequence: CASSLDSNYGYTF. Written as DNA, the CDR3 is TGTGCCAGCAGCTTGGACAGTAACTATGGCTACACCTTC.

The rearrangement joins TRBV5-1 to TRBJ1-2; D uncertain. CDR1 is SGHRS, CDR2 YFSETQ, per germline. This CDR3 is built from 14 residues. V was clipped by 4 bases and J by 3 bases, with 13 bases between them. The CDR3: CASSPEDGYYGYTF. In DNA form, the CDR3 reads TGCGCCAGCAGCCCGGAAGACGGGTACTATGGCTACACCTTC.

The chain couples TRBV10-3 to TRBJ2-1, with D perhaps matching TRBD1 (5 bases). Germline assignment: CDR1 ENHRY and CDR2 SYGVKD. V was trimmed by 3 bases and J by 5 bases, leaving 14 bases between them. The CDR3 has 15 residues. CDR3 region: CAISDSQGRDNEQFF. CDR3 DNA: TGTGCCATCAGTGATTCGCAGGGAAGGGACAATGAGCAGTTCTTC.

As for this clone: Other nucleotide sequences in the sample specify the same CDR3. The chain couples TRBV2 to TRBJ1-5; 7 bases fit TRBD1. CDR1 is SNHLY and CDR2 is FYNNEI in the germline V gene. This CDR3 comprises 13 residues. Unmatched junction bases numbered 2, after V lost 5 bases and J lost 4 bases. CDR3 nucleotide sequence: TGTGCCAGCAGTTCGACAGGGAATCAGCCCCAGCATTTT. This codes for CASSSTGNQPQHF.

V gene TRBV7-3 combines with J gene TRBJ2-5; D may be TRBD2 (5 bases). CDR3 size: 13 residues. Germline V gives CDR1 SGHTA, CDR2 FQGTGA. V shed 2 bases and J shed 2 bases, with 6 bases lying between them. The CDR3 here is CASSLRGQETQYF. The CDR3 DNA follows: TGTGCCAGCAGCTTACGGGGTCAAGAGACCCAGTACTTC. Variable domain in full (rest from reference TRBV7-3 and TRBJ2-5): GAGVSQTPSNKVTEKGKYVELRCDPISGHTALYWYRQSLGQGPEFLIYFQGTGAADDSGLPNDRFFAVRPEGSVSTLKIQRTERGDSAVYLCASSLRGQETQYFGPGTRLLVL.

This chain uses TRBV30 with TRBJ1-2; no clear D gene. CDR1 is GTSNPN and CDR2 is SVGIG in the germline V gene (reference sequence). V was trimmed by 0 bases and J by 4 bases, leaving 15 bases between them. CDR3 length: 15 amino acids. CDR3 sequence: CAWSVLAAGSYGYTF. Written as DNA, the CDR3 is TGTGCCTGGAGTGTATTAGCGGCCGGGAGCTATGGCTACACCTTC.

The gene calls are TRBV30 and TRBJ1-6; the D is unclear. V lost 2 bases, J lost 3 bases, and 5 bases lay in between. The CDR3 consists of 13 residues. CDR1 is GTSNPN, CDR2 SVGIG, per germline (reference sequence). Here the CDR3 reads CAWSIGYNSPLHF. The CDR3 coding sequence is TGTGCCTGGAGTATCGGCTATAATTCACCCCTCCACTTT.

The V call is TRBV19, the J call TRBJ2-1, with TRBD1 identical over 7 bases. Germline-derived CDR1 and CDR2 are LNHDA and SQIVND (reference sequence). The length of the CDR3 is 13 residues. J gave up 7 bases and V 11 bases, and 11 bases lay outside the gene matches. The CDR3 spells CAPPLRGQNEQFF. The CDR3 DNA reads TGTGCCCCACCCCTTAGGGGGCAGAATGAGCAGTTCTTC.

V is TRBV7-6 and J is TRBJ2-5, with TRBD2 matching over 9 bases. Unmatched junction bases numbered 6, after V lost 5 bases and J lost 5 bases. The CDR3 consists of 14 residues. Per germline, CDR1 SGHVS and CDR2 FNYEAQ. The chain's CDR3 is CASSTAGGWETQYF. CDR3 DNA sequence: TGTGCCAGCAGCACAGCGGGGGGCTGGGAGACCCAGTACTTC.

The chain combines TRBV9 with TRBJ2-2; perhaps TRBD2 as D (5 bases). This CDR3 is built from 15 residues. V was pared by 6 bases and J by 0 bases, with 12 bases between. CDR1 is SGDLS and CDR2 is YYNGEE in the germline V gene. CDR3 coding DNA: TGTGCCAGCACCCCACGGGGATCGAACACCGGGGAGCTGTTTTTT. This translates into CASTPRGSNTGELFF.

V and J are TRBV5-1 and TRBJ2-2; no clear D gene. Germline assignment: CDR1 SGHRS and CDR2 YFSETQ. V was pared by 2 bases and J by 3 bases, with 14 bases between. This CDR3 has 16 amino acids. CDR3 DNA sequence: TGCGCCAGCAGCTTTTCCGCCCGCACGGACACCGGGGAGCTGTTTTTT. Its protein is CASSFSARTDTGELFF.

The chain uses TRBV9 and TRBJ2-5; tentatively, D is TRBD2 (5 bases). This CDR3 region has 16 residues. In germline, CDR1 is SGDLS, CDR2 YYNGEE. Trimming removed 3 bases at V and 0 bases at J, with 15 bases between. CDR3 nucleotide sequence: TGTGCCAGCAGCGCGACCTGGACTTTGTACCAAGAGACCCAGTACTTC. Translated: CASSATWTLYQETQYF.

The chain joins TRBV12-3 or TRBV12-4 to TRBJ1-5; the match to TRBD1 covers 8 bases. This CDR3 has 13 residues. The junction had 5 bases not matched to a gene; V was cut back by 6 bases and J by 7 bases. CDR3 bases: TGTGCCAGCAGAGCCGGGACAGGACAGCCCCAGCATTTT. This encodes CASRAGTGQPQHF.

The chain recombines TRBV6-6 with TRBJ2-7; 10 positions agree with TRBD1. This CDR3 has 15 amino acids. The germline V gene encodes CDR1 MNHNY and CDR2 SVGAGI (reference sequence). V was clipped by 4 bases and J by 6 bases; unmatched bases: 9. This CDR3 reads CASSSRDRGYGEQYF. CDR3 sequence (DNA): TGTGCCAGCAGTTCCCGGGACAGGGGTTATGGCGAGCAGTACTTC.

This chain joins TRBV6-5 and TRBJ1-3; D is uncertain. The CDR3 has 15 amino acids. V was clipped by 0 bases and J by 1 base, with 7 bases between them. Germline V gene sequence: CDR1 MNHEY, CDR2 SVGAGI. The chain's CDR3 is CASSYSGSSGNTIYF. The CDR3 DNA sequence: TGTGCCAGCAGTTACTCTGGTAGTTCTGGAAACACCATATATTTT.

The V call is TRBV29-1, the J call TRBJ1-4; D is perhaps TRBD1 (5 bases). The length of the CDR3 is 13 residues. CDR1 SQVTM and CDR2 ANQGSEA come from the germline V gene. The V end lost 4 bases, the J end lost 5 bases, and 11 bases lay between the germline ends. In DNA form, the CDR3 reads TGCAGCGTTGGGAAGGGGCCAAATGAAAAACTGTTTTTT. Encoded protein: CSVGKGPNEKLFF. The whole variable domain, remainder taken from reference TRBV29-1 and TRBJ1-4, is SAVISQKPSRDICQRGTSLTIQCQVDSQVTMMFWYRQQPGQSLTLIATANQGSEATYESGFVIDKFPISRPNLTFSTLTVSNMSPEDSSIYLCSVGKGPNEKLFFGSGTQLSVL.

The CDR3 spells CASSLATDTEAFF. In DNA form, the CDR3 reads TGCGCCAGCAGCTTGGCGACAGACACTGAAGCTTTCTTT. The chain uses TRBV5-1 and TRBJ1-1, with a weak D call TRBD1 (5 bases). Trimming took 0 bases from V and 3 from J, leaving 6 bases between them. In germline, CDR1 is SGHRS, CDR2 YFSETQ. The CDR3 is 13 residues long.

This chain joins TRBV9 and TRBJ2-2; 8 bases map to TRBD2. Germline assignment: CDR1 SGDLS and CDR2 YYNGEE. The CDR3 totals 15 residues. V was clipped by 5 bases and J by 4 bases; unmatched bases: 7. The CDR3 loop reads CASSVGLGLTGELFF. The CDR3 DNA is TGTGCCAGCAGTGTGGGACTAGGGCTCACCGGGGAGCTGTTTTTT.

The V and J genes are TRBV27 and TRBJ2-1; a possible D gene is TRBD2 (5 bases). The CDR3 runs to 14 residues. Germline-derived CDR1 and CDR2 are MNHEY and SMNVEV (reference sequence). Trimming took off 6 bases at V and 6 bases at J, with 15 bases between the two ends. CDR3 in amino acids: CASSPALGLNEQFF. The CDR3 nucleotides are TGTGCCAGCAGCCCAGCACTAGGGCTCAATGAGCAGTTCTTC.

The chain employs TRBV5-1 and TRBJ1-1, with TRBD1 as a possible D gene (5 bases). Trimming cost V 4 bases and J 4 bases, with 14 bases left between them. The CDR3 contains 14 residues. Germline V gene data show CDR1 as SGHRS and CDR2 as YFSETQ. Written as DNA, the CDR3 is TGCGCCAGCAGCAAACCAGACAGTGGCACTGAAGCTTTCTTT. It is translated as CASSKPDSGTEAFF.

In the case of this clone: This CDR3 is also generated by other DNA sequences in the sample. The V and J genes are TRBV5-1 and TRBJ1-1, with 7 positions matching TRBD1. Germline V gives CDR1 SGHRS, CDR2 YFSETQ. V dropped 0 bases and J dropped 0; count of bases not matched to a gene: 2. The CDR3 is 15 residues long. As DNA, the CDR3 is TGCGCCAGCAGCTTGGCGGGACAGATGAACACTGAAGCTTTCTTT. Translation gives CASSLAGQMNTEAFF.